The clone carrying this T cell receptor beta chain was picked up many times. Its antigen remains unknown. The sample comes from a study of T-cell reconstitution after alpha-beta-depleted transplantation in children. Study-level results: Expanded clones from the graft, numbering several hundred, reportedly supplied alpha-beta T cells about two months after transplant.

TCRbeta library preparation incorporated unique molecular identifiers. TCRdb recomputed calls from the PCR reads with MiXCR, one row per CDR3 protein. The repertoire consists of 490,000 or so distinct CDR3 sequences, with roughly a tenth occurring once and the leading ten covering approximately 2%. This material consisted of PBMCs, taken before TCRalphabeta/CD19-depleted stem cell transplant. This TCR was sampled from a child aged 2 to 10 with inherited bone marrow failure, due to receive a stem cell transplant.

The CDR3 is CASSQEVGLGTQYF. The CDR3 DNA is TGCGCCAGCAGCCAAGAGGTGGGACTCGGTACGCAGTATTTT. The chain carries TRBV4-3 and TRBJ2-3; D might be TRBD2 (6 bases). The CDR3 consists of 14 residues. Germline CDR1 reads LGHNA; CDR2 reads YSLEER. Trimming took off 0 bases at V and 8 bases at J, with 12 bases between the two ends.